This T cell receptor (beta chain) was documented in a study of T cell responses to AZD1222 COVID-19 vaccine (dated by TCRdb to about 2021). In terms of the full investigation: TCR sequencing covered over 230 trial participants: nearly 210 given two doses of AZD1222 and about 26 given two doses of MenACWY control vaccine. Enrollment into the trials was organized by age into subgroups of 18-55, 56-69 and 70-plus years, and those subgroups contained roughly 150, 30 and 60 TCR-sequenced participants, respectively. On the study overall, not on this receptor specifically: Vaccine-associated CD4 TCRs spanned the whole spike protein, with dominant responses in regions 160-218 and 743-854. Conclusions about previously exposed vaccinees are limited because only five to seven AZD1222 recipients were SARS-CoV-2 seropositive at baseline. After two AZD1222 doses, spike-specific TCR breadth and depth were significantly higher than at day 0 and than in MenACWY recipients. The 56-69-year group was small, and its depth increase did not reach significance, likely because of low power. No day 14 peak-response samples were available, so repertoires were characterized only after the peak T cell response. Most participants were white British and females outnumbered males, and the authors suggested that clonal diversity may have been underestimated. Reportedly, close to half of the unique spike-specific TCRs recognized epitopes lying outside the regions that are mutated in the B.1.351 and B.1.1.7 variants.

The CDR3 runs 15 amino acids, cysteine and phenylalanine included. Here the CDR3 DNA is all that survives: 45 bases in frame from base 1. V and J are truncated by 10 bases and 0 bases respectively, leaving an intervening sequence of 13 bases. The germline V gene sets CDR1 to KGHSH and CDR2 to LQKENI. A remark on this clone: No cognate antigen has been identified for it. Base qualities are not at hand, and no much larger clone is one base apart.

The time point label for this specimen denotes: about 28 days (+/-7) after the second vaccine dose. AZD1222 recipients given second doses at about 4 weeks or at about 12 weeks were pooled, since spike-specific TCR depth and breadth were not found to differ between the two schedules. Samples from vaccinated people were obtained from the UK trials COV001 and COV002, which included a single-blind randomized controlled phase 2/3 trial of AZD1222 (ChAdOx1 nCoV-19) in healthy adults. For TCRbeta chain sequencing, PBMC samples from trial participants were taken at day 0 and at day 28 after the second dose. The CDR3 regions of human TCRbeta chains were analyzed by immunosequencing. The authors' pipeline ran thus. Repertoire TCRs were matched against a reference library of SARS-CoV-2-specific TCRs generated with the MIRA antigen-specificity platform. Breadth was defined as the fraction of unique TCRs that were SARS-CoV-2-associated. Depth was defined as the fraction of total T cells that were SARS-CoV-2-associated. Using the MIRA data, each spike-specific TCR was assigned both to the spike region to which the TCR was reactive and to a CD4 or CD8 class. Log10-transformed breadth and depth values were compared by one-way ANOVA with Sidak's multiple comparisons tests. TCRdb holds this immuneACCESS table with in-frame rearrangements only. Some clones are missing; in checked studies, unresolved V genes explain under half, and the rest has no known cause. D and trimming were read from the DNA, whereas the V and J calls and clone size are those reported in that table. The sample table lists 150,000 or so clones, about 91% of them with a count of one. 1% to 1.5% of the sample goes to the ten largest clones.

The sequenced sample was peripheral blood, obtained 28 days after the second AZD1222 dose. This clonotype was sampled from an adult who received the AZD1222 COVID-19 vaccine. The sequence joins TRBV18 to TRBJ2-6, with the D gene possibly TRBD1 or TRBD2, each one fitting 7 bases. The sequenced DNA is TGTGCCACCAGGGAGGGGGCCTCTGGGGCCAACGTCCTGACTTTC. It specifies CATREGASGANVLTF. With the rest looked up from the reference TRBV18 and TRBJ2-6 genes rather than sequenced, the full variable domain is NAGVMQNPRHLVRRRGQEARLRCSPMKGHSHVYWYRQLPEEGLKFMVYLQKENIIDESGMPKERFSAEFPKEGPSILRIQQVVRGDSAAYFCATREGASGANVLTFGAGSRLTVL.